The clone carrying this T cell receptor (beta chain) was seen just once. Other DNA sequences from this sample encode an identical CDR3 as well. Assay: immunoSEQ multiplex PCR; the TCRdb copy retains only in-frame clones and omits some. Among more than 200,000 clones listed, roughly 84% were seen once. Germline CDR1 reads MNHNS; CDR2 reads SASEGT. Trimming removed 3 bases from V and 0 bases from J, with 12 bases in between. The length of the CDR3 is 16 residues. These data belong to a study of blood T cell repertoires in COVID-19. Study-wide background: The cDNA or gDNA used as material had been derived from T cells, B-cell-depleted T cells, or PBMCs.

Sequencing was done on a sample of peripheral blood. The receptor was isolated from a woman of 80 years or more with COVID-19, enrolled during active disease. The rearrangement uses TRBV6-1 and TRBJ1-5; D is perhaps TRBD1 (5 bases). CDR3 sequence (DNA): TGTGCCAGCAGTGATGGGGCTGCGTATAGCAATCAGCCCCAGCATTTT. Amino acids: CASSDGAAYSNQPQHF.